These 8 T cell receptor beta chains were all obtained from the same sample, sequenced in a study of blood T cell repertoires in COVID-19. Assay used: immunoSEQ multiplex PCR; TCRdb lists only in-frame clones, some missing. The sample shows around 370,000 clones, over 80% of them seen only once. Material for sequencing was peripheral blood. These receptors were obtained from a woman in her forties or fifties with COVID-19, enrolled during active disease.

The chain has TRBV5-1 and TRBJ2-2; D gene ambiguous. The CDR3 loop spans 14 amino acids. Germline assignment: CDR1 SGHRS and CDR2 YFSETQ. The V end lost 4 bases, the J end lost 0 bases, and 7 bases lay between the germline ends. This chain's CDR3 is CASSPRTNTGELFF. The CDR3 nucleotides are TGCGCCAGCAGCCCCCGTACGAACACCGGGGAGCTGTTTTTT.

This chain links TRBV19 with TRBJ1-3, with D possibly being TRBD1 (5 bases). The CDR3 extends over 14 amino acids. With 5 bases removed from V and 0 bases from J, the gap between germline ends came to 8 bases. Germline lookup yields CDR1 LNHDA and CDR2 SQIVND (reference sequence). CDR3 DNA sequence: TGTGCCAGTAGTGGGGGAGGCTCTGGAAACACCATATATTTT. It is translated as CASSGGGSGNTIYF. Full variable domain (missing parts from reference TRBV19 and TRBJ1-3): DGGITQSPKYLFRKEGQNVTLSCEQNLNHDAMYWYRQDPGQGLRLIYYSQIVNDFQKGDIAEGYSVSREKKESFPLTVTSAQKNPTAFYLCASSGGGSGNTIYFGEGSWLTVV.

V usage is TRBV7-9 and J usage is TRBJ2-1; 7 bases are a match to TRBD1. The V gene's germline CDR1 is SEHNR and CDR2 FQNEAQ (reference sequence). CDR3 size: 16 residues. V shed 4 bases, J shed 4 bases, and the junction held 10 bases outside the gene matches. DNA for the CDR3: TGTGCCAGCAGCTCAGGGGACAGCCATTTATACAATGAGCAGTTCTTC. Its translation: CASSSGDSHLYNEQFF.

This clone was picked up one time. The chain is built from TRBV5-1 and TRBJ2-3, with D perhaps TRBD1 (5 bases). The CDR3 length is 12 residues. The germline gives CDR1 SGHRS, CDR2 YFSETQ. V lost 5 bases and J lost 5, with 9 bases in between. The CDR3 here is CASSFGQDTQYF. The CDR3 DNA follows: TGCGCCAGCAGTTTTGGACAAGATACGCAGTATTTT.

This clone was picked up one time. V gene TRBV4-2 combines with J gene TRBJ2-3; 15 bases map to TRBD2. From germline, CDR1 is LGHNA and CDR2 YNFKEQ. The CDR3 has 17 residues. The V gene end was trimmed by 1 base and the J gene end by 5 bases; junction bases not matched to a gene: 4. The CDR3 coding sequence is TGTGCCAGCAGCCAAGTGGGACTAGCGGGAGGCGGAGATACGCAGTATTTT. Translated: CASSQVGLAGGGDTQYF.

V is TRBV7-9 and J is TRBJ1-2; 7 bases are a match to TRBD1. CDR1 and CDR2 from the germline V gene are SEHNR and FQNEAQ (reference sequence). Trimming removed 1 base from V and 7 bases from J; junction bases left unmatched: 6. The CDR3 runs 14 residues. The CDR3 DNA follows: TGTGCCAGCAGCTTAGGACAGGGTTTGTTTGGCTACACCTTC. Translation gives CASSLGQGLFGYTF.

This clone appeared once. The chain has TRBV21-1 and TRBJ1-1. TRBV21-1 is noted as a pseudogene. CDR3 length: 15 amino acids. CDR3 coding DNA: TGTGCCAGCAGCAAGGTTCGGGGGGGTAGCACTGAAGCTTTCTTT. Protein sequence: CASSKVRGGSTEAFF.

The J gene is TRBJ1-5, the V gene TRBV28; tentative D call: TRBD1 (6 bases). The CDR3 runs to 15 residues. V gave up 2 bases and J gave up 1 base, with 9 bases separating them. The germline gives CDR1 MDHEN, CDR2 SYDVKM. The CDR3 region is CASSLPRGSNQPQHF. The CDR3, as DNA: TGTGCCAGCAGTTTACCCAGGGGAAGCAATCAGCCCCAGCATTTT.